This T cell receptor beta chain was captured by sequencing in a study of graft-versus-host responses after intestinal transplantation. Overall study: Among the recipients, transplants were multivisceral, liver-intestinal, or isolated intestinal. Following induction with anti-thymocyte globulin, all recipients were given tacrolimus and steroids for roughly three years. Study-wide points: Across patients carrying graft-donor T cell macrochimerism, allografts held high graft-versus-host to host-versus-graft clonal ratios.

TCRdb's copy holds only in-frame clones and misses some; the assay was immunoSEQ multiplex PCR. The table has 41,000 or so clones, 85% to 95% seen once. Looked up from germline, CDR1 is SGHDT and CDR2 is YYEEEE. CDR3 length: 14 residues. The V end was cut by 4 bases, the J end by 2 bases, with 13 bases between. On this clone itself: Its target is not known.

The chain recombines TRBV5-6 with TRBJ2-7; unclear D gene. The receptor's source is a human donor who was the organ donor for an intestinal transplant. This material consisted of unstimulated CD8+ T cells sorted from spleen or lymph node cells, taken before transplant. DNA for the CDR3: TGTGCCAGCAGCACGCCATTGAGGCCCTACGAGCAGTACTTC. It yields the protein CASSTPLRPYEQYF. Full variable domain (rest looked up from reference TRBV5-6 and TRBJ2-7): DAGVTQSPTHLIKTRGQQVTLRCSPKSGHDTVSWYQQALGQGPQFIFQYYEEEERQRGNFPDRFSGHQFPNYSSELNVNALLLGDSALYLCASSTPLRPYEQYFGPGTRLTVT.